This T cell receptor (beta chain) was sequenced in a study of blood T cell repertoires in COVID-19. The CDR3 totals 16 residues. Germline CDR1 and CDR2: SGHAT and FQNNGV. V was shortened by 5 bases and J by 4 bases, with 20 bases between the two germline ends. Profiling relied on immunoSEQ multiplex PCR, and the TCRdb table lists in-frame clones only, not all of them. Of 350,000 to 450,000 clones in the sample, about 89% were seen once. Participants were placed into cohorts based on the clinical history they reported. Sequenced: PBMCs or T cells enriched from blood (not recorded which). This TCR derives from a man aged 40-49 years in a cohort exposed to, infected with or recovered from COVID-19 (not recorded which). The chain carries TRBV11-2 and TRBJ1-2; no clear D gene. CDR3 coding DNA: TGTGCCAGCAGCCTTAGAGGGAGTTTTTCGGGCTATGGCTACACCTTC. This translates into CASSLRGSFSGYGYTF.